This is a list of T cell receptor beta chains from one sample in a study of neoadjuvant anti-PD-1 for oral cavity cancer. Sequencing was performed with immunoSEQ multiplex PCR; in TCRdb, only in-frame clones are kept and a portion is missing. The sample yields about 80,000 clones, about four fifths seen once. The specimen was PBMCs, collected before nivolumab (anti-PD-1) treatment. The receptor source for this set is a person between 40 and 80 years old with oral cavity squamous cell carcinoma. The CDR3 runs from the conserved cysteine through the conserved F or W. A D gene is named only where the DNA matches it firmly. Rows may omit the clone size; those that give it use once, few, many or a size class.

len	abundance	d_gene	v_gene	j_gene	CDR3nt	CDR3aa
10	NA	NA	TRBV20-1	TRBJ1-2	TGCAGTGCTAGGACCGATGGCTACACCTTC	CSARTDGYTF
11	NA	NA	TRBV6-6	TRBJ1-4	TGTGCCAGCAGTCCAGGAGAAAAACTGTTTTTT	CASSPGEKLFF
14	NA	NA	TRBV6-5	TRBJ2-4	TGTGCCAGCAGAACCGGGAGTGCCAAAAACATTCAGTACTTC	CASRTGSAKNIQYF
15	NA	TRBD2	TRBV7-3	TRBJ2-3	TGTGCCAGCAGCGCTCTAAGCGGGAGAGTAGATACGCAGTATTTT	CASSALSGRVDTQYF
13	NA	NA	TRBV5-4	TRBJ2-7	TGTGCCAGCAGCCTCCCCGGGCAGGACGAGCAGTACTTC	CASSLPGQDEQYF
14	NA	NA	TRBV29-1	TRBJ2-5	TGCAGCGTTGAAGATCAGGTGCAGGGGCAGACCCAGTACTTC	CSVEDQVQGQTQYF
14	NA	NA	TRBV6-5	TRBJ1-2	TGTGCCAGCAGTTATGCTCCTTCTGGGCGAGGCTACACCTTC	CASSYAPSGRGYTF
16	once	NA	TRBV27	TRBJ1-2	TGTGCCAGCAGTCCCAACCCGACAGCACCTAACTATGGCTACACCTTC	CASSPNPTAPNYGYTF
15	NA	TRBD2	TRBV7-4	TRBJ2-7	TGTGCCAGCAGCTCCACTAGCGGGAGGGATTACGAGCAGTACTTC	CASSSTSGRDYEQYF
15	NA	NA	TRBV15	TRBJ2-5	TGTGCCACCAGCACTATTGGGACCCGCCAAGAGACCCAGTACTTC	CATSTIGTRQETQYF
15	NA	TRBD1	TRBV6-6	TRBJ1-5	TGTGCCAGCAGTACGGGACAGGGGCTAAATCAGCCCCAGCATTTT	CASSTGQGLNQPQHF
14	NA	NA	TRBV30	TRBJ2-5	TGTGCCTGGATCCGGGCCCCTGGGGCAGAGACCCAGTACTTC	CAWIRAPGAETQYF
16	NA	TRBD2	TRBV5-6	TRBJ2-3	TGTGCCAGCAGCACAGGGCTAGCGGGAGGGCCAGATACGCAGTATTTT	CASSTGLAGGPDTQYF
15	NA	NA	TRBV10-2	TRBJ1-5	TGCGCCAGCGCCGGGACAAGTTATAGCAATCAGCCCCAGCATTTT	CASAGTSYSNQPQHF
14	NA	NA	TRBV10-1	TRBJ2-1	TGCGCCAGCAGTTCACATAGCTCCTACAATGAGCAGTTCTTC	CASSSHSSYNEQFF
13	NA	TRBD1	TRBV5-4	TRBJ2-2	TGTGCCAGCAGCCTCGACAGGGGCGGGGAGCTGTTTTTT	CASSLDRGGELFF
15	NA	NA	TRBV27	TRBJ2-3	TGTGCCAGCAGTTTATTGAACCCTGGGGCAGATACGCAGTATTTT	CASSLLNPGADTQYF
16	NA	TRBD1	TRBV5-5	TRBJ2-5	TGTGCCAGCAGCCCCGGGGACAGGGGTACGGGAGAGACCCAGTACTTC	CASSPGDRGTGETQYF
16	NA	NA	TRBV4-1	TRBJ2-3	TGCGCCAGCAGCCTATACGGTTCAGGAAGCACAGATACGCAGTATTTT	CASSLYGSGSTDTQYF
12	NA	NA	TRBV5-6	TRBJ1-3	TGTGCCAGCTCGGGGGTCGGAAACACCATATATTTT	CASSGVGNTIYF
13	once	NA	TRBV30	TRBJ1-1	TGTGCCTGGAGTAGGGAACAGCACACTGAAGCTTTCTTT	CAWSREQHTEAFF
13	NA	TRBD2	TRBV7-9	TRBJ2-7	TGTGCCAGCAGTCGGACTAGCGGGGACGAGCAGTACTTC	CASSRTSGDEQYF
20	NA	TRBD2	TRBV27	TRBJ2-1	TGTGCCAGCAGTAAAATGGGACTAGCGGGAGGCTCTAGCTCCTACAATGAGCAGTTCTTC	CASSKMGLAGGSSSYNEQFF
14	NA	TRBD1	TRBV2	TRBJ2-3	TGTGCCAGCAGTAAGACAGGGAGCACGGATACGCAGTATTTT	CASSKTGSTDTQYF
15	NA	NA	TRBV7-8	TRBJ2-3	TGTGCCAGCAGCTTAGTTACAGGCAACACAGATACGCAGTATTTT	CASSLVTGNTDTQYF
15	NA	NA	TRBV6-5	TRBJ2-5	TGTGCCAGCAGTAATTACCGGGGATCACAAGAGACCCAGTACTTC	CASSNYRGSQETQYF
16	NA	TRBD2	TRBV10-1	TRBJ2-3	TGCGCCAGCAGTGAGTCCCCCCAAGCGGGGCAAGATACGCAGTATTTT	CASSESPQAGQDTQYF
14	NA	NA	TRBV11-3	TRBJ2-3	TGTGCCAGCAGCTTGGGCCACAGCACAGATACGCAGTATTTT	CASSLGHSTDTQYF
13	NA	TRBD1	TRBV27	TRBJ1-4	TGTGCCACCCTCGACAGGGTAAACGAAAAACTGTTTTTT	CATLDRVNEKLFF
14	NA	NA	TRBV10-1	TRBJ1-1	TGCGCCAGCAGTGAGAGGGCAGCGAACACTGAAGCTTTCTTT	CASSERAANTEAFF
16	NA	TRBD2	TRBV9	TRBJ2-5	TGTGCCAGCAGCCCGAGCGGGAGGGCGAACCGGGAGACCCAGTACTTC	CASSPSGRANRETQYF
12	NA	TRBD2	TRBV2	TRBJ2-7	TGTGCCACCTCTAGCGGGATGGGCGAGCAGTACTTC	CATSSGMGEQYF
15	NA	NA	TRBV28	TRBJ1-3	TGTGCCAGCAGTTCCGGACAGACCTCTGGAAACACCATATATTTT	CASSSGQTSGNTIYF
14	NA	NA	TRBV9	TRBJ1-1	TGTGCCAGCAGCGTAGTCAGGGGGAACACTGAAGCTTTCTTT	CASSVVRGNTEAFF
14	NA	TRBD1	TRBV6-1	TRBJ1-4	TGTGCCAGCAGTGACGGGACAGGGGTCGATAAACTGTTTTTT	CASSDGTGVDKLFF
15	NA	TRBD1	TRBV6-1	TRBJ2-7	TGTGCCAGCAGTGAAGGACAGGGGCAAATCTACGAGCAGTACTTC	CASSEGQGQIYEQYF
12	NA	NA	TRBV5-1	TRBJ2-1	TGCGCCAGCAGCTTGGCCCGGGTTGAGCAGTTCTTC	CASSLARVEQFF
15	NA	NA	TRBV11-3	TRBJ2-1	TGTGCCAGCAGCCCCCTATGGGGATCCTACAATGAGCAGTTCTTC	CASSPLWGSYNEQFF
15	many	TRBD1	TRBV28	TRBJ1-5	TGTGCCAGCAGGCCTTCAGGGGGAAGCAATCAGCCCCAGCATTTT	CASRPSGGSNQPQHF
14	NA	TRBD1	TRBV5-8	TRBJ1-2	TGTGCCAGCAGCCGAAGGACAGGCGACTATGGCTACACCTTC	CASSRRTGDYGYTF
11	NA	NA	TRBV29-1	TRBJ2-7	TGCAGCGTTGTGGGACTTTACGAGCAGTACTTC	CSVVGLYEQYF
14	few	NA	TRBV11-3	TRBJ2-7	TGTGCCAGCAGCTTAGGACCGACGGGCAACGAGCAGTACTTC	CASSLGPTGNEQYF
14	few	NA	TRBV13	TRBJ1-2	TGTGCCAGCAGCTTAGGCCAGGGAACCTATGGCTACACCTTC	CASSLGQGTYGYTF
15	NA	TRBD1	TRBV5-1	TRBJ1-3	TGCGCCAGCAGCCCGGGGACAGGGGGAGGAAACACCATATATTTT	CASSPGTGGGNTIYF
14	NA	NA	TRBV5-1	TRBJ1-2	TGCGCCAGCAGCTCCGATGGAGGGCCGTATGGCTACACCTTC	CASSSDGGPYGYTF
11	NA	NA	TRBV6-5	TRBJ2-4	TGTGCCAGCAGCGGAGGAAACATTCAGTACTTC	CASSGGNIQYF
12	NA	NA	TRBV28	TRBJ1-5	TGTGCCAGCAGTTTAATCAGTCAGCCCCAGCATTTT	CASSLISQPQHF
15	once	TRBD1	TRBV6-5	TRBJ2-3	TGTGCCAGCCGGAGACTTTCGACAGGGACGGATACGCAGTATTTT	CASRRLSTGTDTQYF
14	few	NA	TRBV6-6	TRBJ1-1	TGTGCCAGCAGTTTCGCGGGAACGAACACTGAAGCTTTCTTT	CASSFAGTNTEAFF
13	NA	TRBD1	TRBV29-1	TRBJ2-5	TGCAGCGTTGACTGGGACAGTAGAGAGACCCAGTACTTC	CSVDWDSRETQYF
14	NA	NA	TRBV5-4	TRBJ2-5	TGTGCCAGCAGCTTGGGCCGGGGCCAAGAGACCCAGTACTTC	CASSLGRGQETQYF
14	few	NA	TRBV2	TRBJ2-3	TGTGCCAGCAGCGGCTTCTCTAGCACAGATACGCAGTATTTT	CASSGFSSTDTQYF
13	NA	NA	TRBV2	TRBJ2-7	TGTGCCAGCAGCCCTACCCCCCTTGGCGAGCAGTACTTC	CASSPTPLGEQYF